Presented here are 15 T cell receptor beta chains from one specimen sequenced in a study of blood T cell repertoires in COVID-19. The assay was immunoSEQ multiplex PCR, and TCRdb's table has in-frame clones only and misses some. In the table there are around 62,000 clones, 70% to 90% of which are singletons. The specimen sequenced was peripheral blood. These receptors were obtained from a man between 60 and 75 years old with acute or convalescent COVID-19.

The CDR3 region is CASSPQPGQASEQYF. In DNA form, the CDR3 reads TGTGCCAGCTCACCTCAGCCGGGACAGGCTAGCGAGCAGTACTTC. The gene calls are TRBV18 and TRBJ2-7; the match to TRBD1 covers 8 bases. V trimming: 3 bases; J trimming: 6 bases; junction bases outside the gene matches: 10. The CDR3 is made up of 15 amino acids. Germline V gene sequence: CDR1 KGHSH, CDR2 LQKENI.

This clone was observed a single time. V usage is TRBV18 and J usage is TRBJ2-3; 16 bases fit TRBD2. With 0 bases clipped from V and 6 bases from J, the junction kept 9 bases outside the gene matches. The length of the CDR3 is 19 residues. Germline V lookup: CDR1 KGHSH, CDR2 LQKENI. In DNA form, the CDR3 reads TGTGCCAGCTCACCACCTCGGACCGGGACTAGCGGGAGGGTTGATACGCAGTATTTT. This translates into CASSPPRTGTSGRVDTQYF.

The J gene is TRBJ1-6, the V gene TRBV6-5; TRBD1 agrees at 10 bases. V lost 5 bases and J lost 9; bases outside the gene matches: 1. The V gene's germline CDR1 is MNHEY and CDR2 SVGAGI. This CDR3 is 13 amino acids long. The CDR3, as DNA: TGTGCCAGCAGTCGGACAGGGGGTTCACCCCTCCACTTT. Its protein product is CASSRTGGSPLHF.

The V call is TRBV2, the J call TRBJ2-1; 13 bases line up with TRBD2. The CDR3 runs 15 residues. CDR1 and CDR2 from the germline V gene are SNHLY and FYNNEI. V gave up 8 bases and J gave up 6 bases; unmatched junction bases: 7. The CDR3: CASFHGTSGTNEQFF. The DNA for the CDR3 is TGTGCCAGCTTTCACGGGACTAGCGGGACCAATGAGCAGTTCTTC.

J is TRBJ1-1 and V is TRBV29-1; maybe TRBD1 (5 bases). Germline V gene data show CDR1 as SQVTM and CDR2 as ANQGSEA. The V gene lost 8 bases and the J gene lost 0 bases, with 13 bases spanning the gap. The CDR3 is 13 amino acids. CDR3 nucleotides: TGCAGCTCTCGGACACTCATGAACACTGAAGCTTTCTTT. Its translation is CSSRTLMNTEAFF. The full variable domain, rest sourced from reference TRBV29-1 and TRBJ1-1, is SAVISQKPSRDICQRGTSLTIQCQVDSQVTMMFWYRQQPGQSLTLIATANQGSEATYESGFVIDKFPISRPNLTFSTLTVSNMSPEDSSIYLCSSRTLMNTEAFFGQGTRLTVV.

The CDR3: CAIRTGLDTEAFF. CDR3 nucleotides: TGTGCCATCAGGACAGGGCTGGACACTGAAGCTTTCTTT. This chain uses TRBV10-3 with TRBJ1-1; 7 bases map to TRBD1. The CDR3 extends over 13 amino acids. J was trimmed by 3 bases and V by 6 bases; bases with no gene match: 4. CDR1 is ENHRY, CDR2 SYGVKD, per germline.

The CDR3 loop reads CASTPTGRSGEQYF. The CDR3 nucleotides are TGTGCCAGCACCCCGACAGGTCGAAGTGGGGAGCAGTACTTC. The gene calls are TRBV27 and TRBJ2-7, with TRBD1 as a possible D gene (6 bases). Germline V lookup: CDR1 MNHEY, CDR2 SMNVEV (reference sequence). V lost 7 bases and J 7 bases, leaving 20 bases between the germline ends. The CDR3 is 14 residues long.

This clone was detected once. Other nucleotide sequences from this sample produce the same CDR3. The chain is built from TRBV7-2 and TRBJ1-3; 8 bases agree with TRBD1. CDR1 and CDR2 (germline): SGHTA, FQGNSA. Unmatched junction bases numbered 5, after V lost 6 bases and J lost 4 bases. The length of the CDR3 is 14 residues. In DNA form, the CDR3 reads TGTGCCAGCAGTCCGGACAGGGCGGGAAACACCATATATTTT. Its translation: CASSPDRAGNTIYF.

This CDR3 reads CASSRTSSYNEQFF. CDR3 nucleotide sequence: TGTGCCAGCAGCCGTACGAGCTCCTACAATGAGCAGTTCTTC. J is TRBJ2-1 and V is TRBV2; D uncertain. Trimming pared 6 bases from V and 0 bases from J, leaving 9 bases between. CDR3 length: 14 amino acids. Per the germline V gene, CDR1 is SNHLY and CDR2 is FYNNEI.

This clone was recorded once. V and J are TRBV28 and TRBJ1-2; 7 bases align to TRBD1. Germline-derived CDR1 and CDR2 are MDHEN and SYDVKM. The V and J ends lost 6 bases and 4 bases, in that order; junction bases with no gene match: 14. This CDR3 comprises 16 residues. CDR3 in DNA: TGTGCCAGCAGGCCCCGCGAGGGGGCTCTTTTCTATGGCTACACCTTC. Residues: CASRPREGALFYGYTF.

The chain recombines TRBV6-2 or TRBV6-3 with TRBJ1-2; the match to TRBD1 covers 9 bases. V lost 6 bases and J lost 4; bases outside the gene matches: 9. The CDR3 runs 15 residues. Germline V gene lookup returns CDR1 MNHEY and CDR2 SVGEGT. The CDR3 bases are TGTGCCAGCAGCCTCACCGGGACAGGGATCTATGGCTACACCTTC. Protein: CASSLTGTGIYGYTF.

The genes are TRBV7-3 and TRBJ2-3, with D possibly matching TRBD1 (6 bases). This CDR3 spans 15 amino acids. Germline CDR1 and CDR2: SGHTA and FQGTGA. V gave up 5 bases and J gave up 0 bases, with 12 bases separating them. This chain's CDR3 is CASSIQGTSTDTQYF. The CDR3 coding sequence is TGTGCCAGCAGCATACAGGGAACTAGCACAGATACGCAGTATTTT.

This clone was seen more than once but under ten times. Here the CDR3 DNA reads TGTGCCAGCAGCCAAGGGCGGGGCAACAGGGGAACTGGAAACACCATATATTTT. The encoded protein is CASSQGRGNRGTGNTIYF. The genes are TRBV14 and TRBJ1-3; 7 nucleotides align to TRBD1. J lost 2 bases, V lost 1 base, and 11 bases had no gene match. From germline, CDR1 is SGHDN and CDR2 FVKESK. The CDR3 contains 18 residues.

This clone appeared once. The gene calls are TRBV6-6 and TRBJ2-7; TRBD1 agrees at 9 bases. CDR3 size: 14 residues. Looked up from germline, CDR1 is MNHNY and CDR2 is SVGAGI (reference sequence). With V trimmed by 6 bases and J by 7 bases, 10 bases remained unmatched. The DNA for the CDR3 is TGTGCCAGCAGACCGGGACAGGGCTTGTGGGAGCAGTACTTC. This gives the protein CASRPGQGLWEQYF.

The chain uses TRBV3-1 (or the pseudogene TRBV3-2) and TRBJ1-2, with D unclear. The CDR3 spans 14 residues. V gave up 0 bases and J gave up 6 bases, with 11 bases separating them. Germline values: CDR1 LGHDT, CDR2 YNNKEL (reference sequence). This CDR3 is CASSQDEAVDGYTF. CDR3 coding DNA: TGTGCCAGCAGCCAAGATGAAGCGGTCGATGGCTACACCTTC.